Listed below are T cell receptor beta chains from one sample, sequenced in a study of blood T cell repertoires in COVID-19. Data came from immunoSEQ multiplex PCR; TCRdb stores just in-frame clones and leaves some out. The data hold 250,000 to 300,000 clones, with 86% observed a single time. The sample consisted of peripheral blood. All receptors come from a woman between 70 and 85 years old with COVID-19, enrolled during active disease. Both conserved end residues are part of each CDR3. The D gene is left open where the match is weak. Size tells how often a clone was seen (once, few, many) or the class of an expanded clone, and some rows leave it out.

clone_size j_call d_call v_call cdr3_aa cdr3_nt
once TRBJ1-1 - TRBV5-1 CASSFLTGGLNTEAFF TGCGCCAGCAGCTTCTTAACGGGGGGTCTGAACACTGAAGCTTTCTTT
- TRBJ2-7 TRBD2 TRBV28 CASSLAGGKSSYEQYF TGTGCCAGCAGTCTGGCGGGGGGTAAGAGCTCCTACGAGCAGTACTTC
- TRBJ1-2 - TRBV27 CASSLGWQDGYTF TGTGCCAGCAGTTTAGGGTGGCAGGATGGCTACACCTTC
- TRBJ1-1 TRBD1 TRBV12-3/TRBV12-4 CASRFDRGSAFF TGTGCCAGCAGATTCGACAGGGGCTCGGCTTTCTTT
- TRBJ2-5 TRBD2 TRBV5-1 CASSGGGFQETQYF TGCGCCAGCAGCGGCGGGGGGTTTCAGGAGACCCAGTACTTC
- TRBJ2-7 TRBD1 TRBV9 CASSVGAGGDTYEQYF TGTGCCAGCAGCGTAGGGGCAGGGGGCGACACCTACGAGCAGTACTTC
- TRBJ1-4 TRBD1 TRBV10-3 CAISDPTGGTNEKLFF TGTGCCATCAGTGACCCGACAGGGGGAACTAATGAAAAACTGTTTTTT
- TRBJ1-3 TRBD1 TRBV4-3 CASSPGTGSGNTIYF TGCGCCAGCAGCCCTGGGACAGGGTCTGGAAACACCATATATTTT
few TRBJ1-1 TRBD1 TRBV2 CAGDLTGGGTEAFF TGTGCCGGAGACCTGACAGGGGGCGGGACTGAAGCTTTCTTT
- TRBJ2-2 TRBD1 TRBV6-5 CASSSRDRGIGELFF TGTGCCAGCAGTTCCCGGGACAGGGGGATCGGGGAGCTGTTTTTT
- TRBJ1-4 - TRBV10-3 CAISDPGALNEKLFF TGTGCCATCAGTGATCCAGGGGCACTAAATGAAAAACTGTTTTTT
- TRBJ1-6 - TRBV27 CASSWRPRGDNSPLHF TGTGCCAGCAGTTGGAGGCCCCGCGGGGATAATTCACCCCTCCACTTT
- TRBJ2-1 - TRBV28 CASSLGRASYNEQFF TGTGCCAGCAGTTTAGGCAGGGCCTCCTACAATGAGCAGTTCTTC
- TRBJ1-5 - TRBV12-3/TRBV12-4 CASSLDRTQPQHF TGTGCCAGCAGTTTAGACAGGACTCAGCCCCAGCATTTT
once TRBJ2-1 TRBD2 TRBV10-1 CASSEALAGDNEQFF TGCGCCAGCAGTGAAGCACTAGCGGGGGATAATGAGCAGTTCTTC
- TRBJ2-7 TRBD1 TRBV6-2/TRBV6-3 CASSLAWTGTYEQYF TGTGCCAGCAGTCTGGCCTGGACAGGGACCTACGAGCAGTACTTC
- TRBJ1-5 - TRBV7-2 CASSPQGGNQPQHF TGTGCCAGCAGCCCCCAGGGCGGCAATCAGCCCCAGCATTTT
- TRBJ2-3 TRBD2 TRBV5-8 CASSLELAGASSTDTQYF TGTGCCAGCAGCTTGGAACTAGCGGGGGCTTCGTCGACAGATACGCAGTATTTT
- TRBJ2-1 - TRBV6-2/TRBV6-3 CASSLLFASGEQFF TGTGCCAGCAGTCTATTATTCGCGAGCGGAGAGCAGTTCTTC
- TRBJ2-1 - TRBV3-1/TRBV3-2 CASSQVRGGSNEQFF TGTGCCAGCAGCCAAGTGAGAGGGGGTAGCAATGAGCAGTTCTTC
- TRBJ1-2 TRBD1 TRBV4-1 CASSQPRQGWINGYTF TGCGCCAGCAGCCAACCGCGACAGGGTTGGATTAATGGCTACACCTTC
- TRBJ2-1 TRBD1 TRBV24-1 CATSDFGQGLYNEQFF TGTGCCACCAGTGATTTCGGACAGGGTCTCTACAATGAGCAGTTCTTC
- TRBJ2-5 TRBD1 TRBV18 CASSPRQGALETQYF TGTGCCAGCTCACCACGGCAGGGGGCACTGGAGACCCAGTACTTC
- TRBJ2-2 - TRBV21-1 CASTRLSNTGELFF TGTGCCAGCACTAGGCTCTCTAACACCGGGGAGCTGTTTTTT
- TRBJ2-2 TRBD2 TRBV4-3 CASSQGSGGLSGELFF TGCGCCAGCAGCCAGGGTAGCGGGGGGCTCAGCGGGGAGCTGTTTTTT
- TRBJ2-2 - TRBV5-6 CASSPGWTFPYSDTGELFF TGTGCCAGCAGCCCGGGTTGGACTTTTCCTTACTCGGACACCGGGGAGCTGTTTTTT
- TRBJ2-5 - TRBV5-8 CASSLGQQETQYF TGTGCCAGCAGCCTAGGACAGCAAGAGACCCAGTACTTC
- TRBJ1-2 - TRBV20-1 CSARGTYGYTF TGCAGTGCTAGAGGGACATATGGCTACACCTTC
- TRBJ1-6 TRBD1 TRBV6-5 CASSQTGGNSPLHF TGTGCCAGCAGCCAGACAGGGGGTAATTCACCCCTCCACTTT
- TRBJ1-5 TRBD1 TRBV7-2 CASSQGQNSNQPQHF TGTGCCAGCAGCCAGGGACAGAATAGCAATCAGCCCCAGCATTTT
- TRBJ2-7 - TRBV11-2 CASSLSRGVGEQYF TGTGCCAGCAGCTTGAGCAGGGGGGTAGGCGAGCAGTACTTC
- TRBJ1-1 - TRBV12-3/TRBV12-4 CASGFGGSAEAFF TGTGCCAGCGGATTCGGGGGAAGCGCTGAAGCTTTCTTT
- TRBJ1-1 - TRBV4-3 CASSQDPGAVDEAFF TGCGCCAGCAGCCAAGATCCAGGGGCGGTGGATGAAGCTTTCTTT
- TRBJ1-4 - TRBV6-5 CASSYAGAGGEKLFF TGTGCCAGCAGTTACGCGGGGGCAGGTGGGGAAAAACTGTTTTTT
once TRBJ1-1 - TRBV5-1 CASSLSRATGTEAFF TGCGCCAGCAGCCTCTCCCGGGCCACAGGGACCGAAGCTTTCTTT
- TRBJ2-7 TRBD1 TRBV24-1 CATSDPDRGHEQYF TGTGCCACCAGTGACCCCGACAGGGGGCACGAGCAGTACTTC
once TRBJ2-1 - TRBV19 CASSVPNPPGAYNEQFF TGTGCCAGTAGTGTCCCCAATCCGCCGGGAGCTTACAATGAGCAGTTCTTC
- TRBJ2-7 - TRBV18 CASSPSPPGDSYEQYF TGTGCCAGCTCTCCGTCCCCTCCGGGGGACTCCTACGAGCAGTACTTC
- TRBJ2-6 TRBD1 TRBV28 CASSRDRGFSGANVLTF TGTGCCAGCAGCCGGGACAGGGGGTTCTCTGGGGCCAACGTCCTGACTTTC
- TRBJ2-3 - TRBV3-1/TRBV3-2 CASSQVFAESTDTQYF TGTGCCAGCAGCCAAGTTTTCGCGGAGAGCACAGATACGCAGTATTTT
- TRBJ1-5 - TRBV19 CASSIDVRGNQPQHF TGTGCCAGTAGTATAGATGTACGGGGAAATCAGCCCCAGCATTTT
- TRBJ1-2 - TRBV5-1 CASSLRQANYGYTF TGCGCCAGCAGCTTAAGACAGGCTAACTATGGCTACACCTTC
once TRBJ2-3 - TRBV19 CASSIEEGSTDTQYF TGTGCCAGTAGTATAGAAGAGGGAAGCACAGATACGCAGTATTTT
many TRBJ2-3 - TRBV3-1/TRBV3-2 CASSQVSLEEADTQYF TGTGCCAGCAGCCAAGTAAGTCTAGAAGAAGCAGATACGCAGTATTTT
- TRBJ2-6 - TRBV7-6 CASSLDLTRRMTGANVLTF TGTGCCAGCAGCTTAGACTTGACTAGACGGATGACGGGGGCCAACGTCCTGACTTTC
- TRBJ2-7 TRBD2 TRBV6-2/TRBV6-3 CASSYGTSQAFTSYEQYF TGTGCCAGCAGTTACGGGACTAGCCAAGCTTTTACCTCCTACGAGCAGTACTTC
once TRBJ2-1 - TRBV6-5 CASREASSYNEQFF TGTGCCAGCAGGGAGGCCAGCTCCTACAATGAGCAGTTCTTC
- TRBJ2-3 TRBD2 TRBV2 CATAGTSGGAGTDTQYF TGTGCCACCGCCGGGACTAGCGGGGGGGCGGGCACAGATACGCAGTATTTT
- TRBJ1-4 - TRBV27 CASRPTRGVGEKLFF TGTGCCAGCAGGCCGACCAGGGGAGTTGGCGAAAAACTGTTTTTT
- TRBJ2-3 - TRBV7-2 CASSLIRRVTDTQYF TGTGCCAGCAGCTTAATTCGGCGGGTCACAGATACGCAGTATTTT
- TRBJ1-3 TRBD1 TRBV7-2 CASSSQTGEGNTIYF TGTGCCAGCAGTTCCCAGACAGGGGAAGGAAACACCATATATTTT
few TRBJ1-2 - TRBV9 CASSVVPGGGYTF TGTGCCAGCAGCGTAGTTCCGGGAGGGGGCTACACCTTC
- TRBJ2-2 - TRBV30 CAWNPSSNTGELFF TGTGCCTGGAATCCCTCTTCGAACACCGGGGAGCTGTTTTTT
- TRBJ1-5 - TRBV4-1 CASSQLQGGNQPQHF TGCGCCAGCAGCCAACTACAGGGAGGCAATCAGCCCCAGCATTTT
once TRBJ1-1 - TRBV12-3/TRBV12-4 CASTPRVVTEAFF TGTGCCAGCACCCCGAGGGTGGTCACTGAAGCTTTCTTT
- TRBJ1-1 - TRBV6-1 CASSEAPGNLNTEAFF TGTGCCAGCAGTGAAGCGCCGGGGAACTTGAACACTGAAGCTTTCTTT
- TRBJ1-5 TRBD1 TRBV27 CASSSSRGQGYQPQHF TGTGCCAGCAGTTCGTCCAGGGGACAGGGTTATCAGCCCCAGCATTTT
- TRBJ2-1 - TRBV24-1 CATSAHTGYNEQFF TGTGCCACCAGTGCCCATACAGGGTACAATGAGCAGTTCTTC
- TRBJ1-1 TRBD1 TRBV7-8 CASSLEVKGARTEAFF TGTGCCAGCAGCTTAGAGGTGAAGGGGGCGCGAACTGAAGCTTTCTTT
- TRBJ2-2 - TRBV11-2 CASSLVRPGAGELFF TGTGCCAGCAGCTTAGTAAGGCCAGGGGCCGGGGAGCTGTTTTTT